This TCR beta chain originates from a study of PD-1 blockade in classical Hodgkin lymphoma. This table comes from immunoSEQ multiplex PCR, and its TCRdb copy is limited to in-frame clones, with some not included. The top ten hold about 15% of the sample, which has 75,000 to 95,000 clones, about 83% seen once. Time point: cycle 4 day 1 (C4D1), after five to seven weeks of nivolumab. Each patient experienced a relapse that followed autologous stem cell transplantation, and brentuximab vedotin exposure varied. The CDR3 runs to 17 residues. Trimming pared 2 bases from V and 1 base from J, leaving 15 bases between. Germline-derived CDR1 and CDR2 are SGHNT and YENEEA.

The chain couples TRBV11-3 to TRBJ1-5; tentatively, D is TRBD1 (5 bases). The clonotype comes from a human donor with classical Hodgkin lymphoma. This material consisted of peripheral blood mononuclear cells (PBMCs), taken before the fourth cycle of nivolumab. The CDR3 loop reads CASSLRGQGTSNQPQHF. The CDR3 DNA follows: TGTGCCAGCAGCTTAAGGGGCCAGGGAACGAGCAATCAGCCCCAGCATTTT.